These 20 T cell receptor beta chains share one sample of origin, sequenced in a study of blood T cells in healthy people across ages. PCR was performed a second time for about 7 to 11 cycles using a sample-barcoded 5' primer and a J-beta primer mix. In TCRdb, the 5' RACE reads were re-called with MiXCR into one record per CDR3 protein. The sample lists over 1,500,000 distinct CDR3 sequences; more than 35% were seen once. The material sequenced was blood. The origin of the receptors is a human donor in good health.

This clonotype was detected a few times. The chain uses TRBV20-1 and TRBJ2-3; 9 bases line up with TRBD2. Trimming cost V 3 bases and J 4 bases; bases outside gene matches: 2. This CDR3 spans 13 amino acids. Germline V gene lookup returns CDR1 DFQATT and CDR2 SNEGSKA (reference sequence). This CDR3 is CSARGTSPDTQYF. CDR3 DNA: TGCAGTGCTAGGGGGACTAGCCCAGATACGCAGTATTTT.

This clonotype was counted between two and nine times. One end of the junction does not line up with germline, which may come from a read error. The chain links TRBV7-9 to TRBJ2-7; tentatively, D is TRBD1 (6 bases). This CDR3 spans 14 amino acids. CDR1 and CDR2 (germline): SEHNR, FQNEAQ (reference sequence). In DNA, the CDR3 is TGTACCAGCAGCTTAGGTGAGGGGGCCTACGAGCAGTACTTC. The encoded protein is CTSSLGEGAYEQYF.

This chain connects TRBV4-2 to TRBJ2-1, with D maybe TRBD2 (5 bases). V dropped 4 bases and J dropped 10 bases, with 11 bases sitting between them. CDR3 length: 12 amino acids. Germline values: CDR1 LGHNA, CDR2 YNFKEQ. The CDR3 loop is CASSLTGIEQFF. The CDR3, as DNA: TGTGCCAGCAGCCTAACCGGGATCGAGCAGTTCTTC.

The chain links TRBV6-2 or TRBV6-3 to TRBJ2-1; TRBD1 might be the D (6 bases). Deletions cut 5 bases from V and 5 bases from J, with 16 bases between. This CDR3 is built from 15 residues. Germline V gene lookup returns CDR1 MNHEY and CDR2 SVGEGT. This CDR3 reads CASSAGVNRNNEQFF. CDR3 coding DNA: TGTGCCAGCAGTGCAGGGGTGAACCGGAACAATGAGCAGTTCTTC.

This clonotype was detected only a few times. This chain uses TRBV7-9 with TRBJ2-6; 8 nucleotides line up with TRBD1. Germline CDR1 reads SEHNR; CDR2 reads FQNEAQ (reference sequence). This CDR3 comprises 16 residues. V was clipped by 5 bases and J by 2 bases; unmatched bases: 5. DNA for the CDR3: TGTGCCAGCAGCCCCGACAGGGGAACTGGGGCCAACGTCCTGACTTTC. Its protein product is CASSPDRGTGANVLTF.

V and J are TRBV24-1 and TRBJ2-2; D ambiguous. CDR3 length: 13 amino acids. Germline CDR1 reads KGHDR; CDR2 reads SFDVKD. Trimming pared 1 base from V and 6 bases from J, leaving 5 bases between. CDR3 sequence: CATSDFLAGELFF. Here the CDR3 DNA reads TGTGCCACCAGTGATTTCTTAGCCGGGGAGCTGTTTTTT.

This clonotype has a handful of counts. V gene TRBV6-1 combines with J gene TRBJ2-7; D unresolved. Germline assignment: CDR1 MNHNS and CDR2 SASEGT. This CDR3 is 14 amino acids long. Trimming stripped 0 bases from V and 2 bases from J, with 8 bases between. The CDR3 nucleotides are TGTGCCAGCAGTGAAGCGAGTCCGACCTACGAGCAGTACTTC. Its protein is CASSEASPTYEQYF.

The rearrangement links TRBV20-1 to TRBJ2-7; maybe TRBD1 (5 bases). The germline V gene encodes CDR1 DFQATT and CDR2 SNEGSKA (reference sequence). The V end was cut by 2 bases, the J end by 3 bases, with 11 bases between. The CDR3 runs to 13 residues. The CDR3 DNA is TGCAGTGCTAGAACAGGCACCCTCTACGAGCAGTACTTC. Translation gives CSARTGTLYEQYF.

The chain combines TRBV27 with TRBJ2-3; D not certain. Germline V gene data show CDR1 as MNHEY and CDR2 as SMNVEV (reference sequence). The CDR3 contains 13 residues. With 5 bases removed from V and 3 bases from J, the gap between germline ends came to 9 bases. In nucleotides, the CDR3 is TGTGCCAGCAGTCTTAAGGCTACAGATACGCAGTATTTT. As protein: CASSLKATDTQYF.

There are many counts of this clonotype. The genes are TRBV6-5 and TRBJ2-5, with TRBD2 matching 8 bases. This CDR3 contains 19 residues. The germline V gene has CDR1 MNHEY and CDR2 SVGAGI. V trimming: 0 bases; J trimming: 5 bases; junction bases outside the gene matches: 17. CDR3 sequence reads: CASSYSMNVSGGRYETQYF. Here the CDR3 DNA reads TGTGCCAGCAGTTACTCGATGAATGTGTCGGGGGGGCGATATGAGACCCAGTACTTC.

This clonotype was seen only a few times. The V call is TRBV4-1, the J call TRBJ2-3; D gene ambiguous. Per germline, CDR1 MGHRA and CDR2 YSYEKL. The CDR3 sequence is 15 residues long. The V end was cut by 1 base, the J end by 2 bases, with 10 bases between. This CDR3 reads CASSQVFRFTDTQYF. As DNA, the CDR3 is TGCGCCAGCAGCCAAGTTTTCAGATTCACAGATACGCAGTATTTT.

The V and J genes are TRBV10-3 and TRBJ2-2; weak D call: TRBD2 (6 bases). The CDR3 has 12 amino acids. Germline values: CDR1 ENHRY, CDR2 SYGVKD. The germline V and J ends were trimmed by 8 bases and 6 bases, with 10 bases remaining between them. The CDR3 sequence is CAIRREAGELFF. CDR3 in DNA: TGTGCCATCCGTAGGGAGGCCGGGGAGCTGTTTTTT.

The V gene is TRBV5-1, the J gene TRBJ1-2; perhaps TRBD1 as D (6 bases). CDR1 and CDR2 from the germline V gene are SGHRS and YFSETQ. V was cut by 7 bases and J by 5 bases, with 18 bases left in between. CDR3 length equals 14 residues. The CDR3, as DNA: TGCGCCAGCGGCGTGACGACAGGAGATTATGGCTACACCTTC. Its translation is CASGVTTGDYGYTF.

The chain recombines TRBV10-3 with TRBJ2-5; D remains unclear. The germline gives CDR1 ENHRY, CDR2 SYGVKD. The CDR3 contains 15 residues. V shed 8 bases and J shed 2 bases, with 18 bases lying between them. The CDR3 protein is CAIGLPAGGQETQYF. For the CDR3, the DNA is TGTGCCATCGGATTACCTGCTGGTGGGCAAGAGACCCAGTACTTC.

The V call is TRBV29-1, the J call TRBJ2-2; D is uncertain. V dropped 4 bases and J dropped 4 bases, with 10 bases sitting between them. The CDR3 is made up of 13 amino acids. CDR1 is SQVTM and CDR2 is ANQGSEA in the germline V gene. The CDR3 spells CSVALRSTGELFF. The DNA of the CDR3 is TGCAGCGTTGCCTTGCGGAGCACCGGGGAGCTGTTTTTT.

The rearrangement uses TRBV6-2 or TRBV6-3 and TRBJ2-5; no reliable D call. The CDR3 runs to 13 residues. Germline CDR1 reads MNHEY; CDR2 reads SVGEGT. Between the trimmed V and J ends, which lost 2 bases and 5 bases, there was a span of 9 bases. The CDR3 DNA reads as TGTGCCAGCAGTTACGCCGGTAGGGAGACCCAGTACTTC. It yields the protein CASSYAGRETQYF.

The V call is TRBV27, the J call TRBJ1-1; no reliable D call. In germline, CDR1 is MNHEY, CDR2 SMNVEV (reference sequence). The CDR3 runs 13 residues. V was pared by 6 bases and J by 7 bases, with 15 bases between. The CDR3 is CASSPGVSIEAFF. The CDR3, as DNA: TGTGCCAGCAGCCCTGGGGTGAGCATTGAAGCTTTCTTT.

This chain joins TRBV12-3 or TRBV12-4 and TRBJ1-6, with 7 positions matching TRBD1. Trimming cost V 7 bases and J 6 bases; bases outside gene matches: 6. The CDR3 has 14 amino acids. The CDR3 sequence: CASTSGQTNSPLHF. As DNA, the CDR3 is TGTGCCAGCACCTCGGGACAGACTAATTCACCCCTCCACTTT.

V usage is TRBV7-3 and J usage is TRBJ2-2, with 10 bases that match TRBD2. The germline V gene has CDR1 SGHTA and CDR2 FQGTGA. Germline trimming cut 5 bases from V and 6 bases from J; bases unmatched to any gene: 6. The CDR3 sequence is 15 residues long. The CDR3 sequence is CASSPMSGGAGELFF. The DNA for the CDR3 is TGTGCCAGCAGCCCAATGAGCGGGGGGGCCGGGGAGCTGTTTTTT.

The chain employs TRBV5-5 and TRBJ2-1; 9 bases align to TRBD1. Trimming took 4 bases from V and 8 from J; bases not matched to a gene: 13. This CDR3 has 16 residues. Germline CDR1 SGHKS, CDR2 YYEKEE (reference sequence). This chain's CDR3 is CASSPFTGGAIDEQFF. CDR3 bases: TGTGCCAGCAGCCCATTTACAGGGGGCGCGATAGATGAGCAGTTCTTC.